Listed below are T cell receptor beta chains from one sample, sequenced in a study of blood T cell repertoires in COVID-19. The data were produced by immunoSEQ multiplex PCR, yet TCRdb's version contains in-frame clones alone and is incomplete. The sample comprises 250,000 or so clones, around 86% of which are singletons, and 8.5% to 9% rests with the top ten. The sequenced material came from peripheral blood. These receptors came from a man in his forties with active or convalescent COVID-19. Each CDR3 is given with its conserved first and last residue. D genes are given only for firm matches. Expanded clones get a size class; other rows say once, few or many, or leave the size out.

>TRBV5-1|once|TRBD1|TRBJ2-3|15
CASSETGISTDTQYF
TGCGCCAGCAGCGAGACAGGGATTAGCACAGATACGCAGTATTTT
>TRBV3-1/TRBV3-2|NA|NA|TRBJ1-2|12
CASSQSSYGYTF
TGTGCCAGCAGCCAATCCTCCTATGGCTACACCTTC
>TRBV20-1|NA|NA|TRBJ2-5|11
CSAAEEETQYF
TGCAGTGCCGCAGAAGAAGAGACCCAGTACTTC
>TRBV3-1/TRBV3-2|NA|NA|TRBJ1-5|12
CASSWTDQPQHF
TGTGCCAGCAGCTGGACAGATCAGCCCCAGCATTTT
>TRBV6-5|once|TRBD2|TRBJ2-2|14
CASRTSGGTGELFF
TGTGCCAGCAGGACTAGCGGGGGAACCGGGGAGCTGTTTTTT
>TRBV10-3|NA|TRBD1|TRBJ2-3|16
CAISEWTGGATDTQYF
TGTGCCATCAGTGAGTGGACAGGGGGCGCGACAGATACGCAGTATTTT
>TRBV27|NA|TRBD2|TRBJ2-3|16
CASSLVSGTSTDTQYF
TGTGCCAGCAGTTTGGTGAGCGGGACTAGCACAGATACGCAGTATTTT
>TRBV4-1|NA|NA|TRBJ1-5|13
CASSQLTTGPQHF
TGCGCCAGCAGCCAGTTGACCACGGGGCCCCAGCATTTT
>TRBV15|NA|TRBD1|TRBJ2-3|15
CATSSGTGVADTQYF
TGTGCCACCAGTTCAGGGACAGGGGTGGCAGATACGCAGTATTTT
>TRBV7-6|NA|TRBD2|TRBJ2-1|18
CASSLATPGLAVYNEQFF
TGTGCCAGCAGCTTAGCGACCCCGGGACTAGCGGTTTACAATGAGCAGTTCTTC
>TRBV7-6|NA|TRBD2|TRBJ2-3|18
CASSLGGRGGRRTDTQYF
TGTGCCAGCAGCTTAGGGGGACGCGGGGGGCGACGCACAGATACGCAGTATTTT
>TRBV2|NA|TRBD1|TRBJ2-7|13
CASSKDRDNEQYF
TGTGCCAGCAGTAAGGACAGGGACAACGAGCAGTACTTC
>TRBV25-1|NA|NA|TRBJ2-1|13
CASSERTTEEQFF
TGTGCCAGCAGTGAAAGGACTACCGAGGAGCAGTTCTTC
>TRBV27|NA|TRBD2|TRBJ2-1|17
CASSLFTGTSLYNEQFF
TGTGCCAGCAGTCTCTTTACCGGGACTAGCCTCTACAATGAGCAGTTCTTC
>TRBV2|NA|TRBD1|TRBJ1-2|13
CASLDRVVYGYTF
TGTGCCAGTTTGGACAGGGTCGTCTATGGCTACACCTTC
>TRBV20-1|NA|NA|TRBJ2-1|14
CSASPTTAYNEQFF
TGCAGTGCTAGTCCCACTACGGCCTACAATGAGCAGTTCTTC
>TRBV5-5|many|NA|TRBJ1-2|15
CASSLVWQPGYGYTF
TGTGCCAGCAGCTTGGTTTGGCAGCCGGGGTATGGCTACACCTTC
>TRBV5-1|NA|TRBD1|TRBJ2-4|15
CASSVGQGGRNIQYF
TGCGCCAGCAGCGTGGGACAGGGTGGGAGAAACATTCAGTACTTC
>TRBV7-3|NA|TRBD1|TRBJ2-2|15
CASSPMDRRSGELFF
TGTGCCAGCAGCCCGATGGACAGGAGGTCCGGGGAGCTGTTTTTT
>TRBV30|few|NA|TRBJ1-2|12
CAWSGLLGVRAF
TGTGCCTGGAGTGGGCTCTTAGGTGTGAGGGCCTTC
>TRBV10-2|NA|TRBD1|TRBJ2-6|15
CASRTTGVGANVLTF
TGCGCCAGCAGGACCACAGGGGTGGGGGCCAACGTCCTGACTTTC
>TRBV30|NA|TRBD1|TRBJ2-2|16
CACSQGAGLNTGELFF
TGTGCCTGTTCTCAGGGGGCTGGACTGAACACCGGGGAGCTGTTTTTT
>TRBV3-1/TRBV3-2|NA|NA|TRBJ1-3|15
CASSQDATRGNTIYF
TGTGCCAGCAGCCAAGATGCGACAAGAGGAAACACCATATATTTT
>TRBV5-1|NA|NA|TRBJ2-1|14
CASSPGGAYNEQFF
TGCGCCAGCAGCCCCGGTGGGGCTTACAATGAGCAGTTCTTC
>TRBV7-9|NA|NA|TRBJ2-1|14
CASGIGGSYNEQFF
TGTGCCAGCGGAATCGGGGGTTCGTACAATGAGCAGTTCTTC
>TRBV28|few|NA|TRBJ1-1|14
CASSLLRGRTEAFF
TGTGCCAGCAGTCTCCTGAGAGGGCGCACTGAAGCTTTCTTT
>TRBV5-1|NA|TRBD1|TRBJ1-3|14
CASSSTGDGNTIYF
TGCGCCAGCAGCTCCACAGGGGATGGAAACACCATATATTTT
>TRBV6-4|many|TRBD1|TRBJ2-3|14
CASSGTGGTDTQYF
TGTGCCAGCAGTGGGACAGGGGGCACAGATACGCAGTATTTT
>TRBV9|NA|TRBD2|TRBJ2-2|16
CASSVGGGAVTGELFF
TGTGCCAGCAGCGTAGGCGGGGGGGCCGTCACCGGGGAGCTGTTTTTT
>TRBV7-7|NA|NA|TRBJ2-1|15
CASSLGGGPTNEQFF
TGTGCTAGCAGCTTGGGCGGAGGCCCCACCAATGAGCAGTTCTTC